Presented here are 32 T cell receptor beta chains from one specimen sequenced in a study of CD8 T cells in Susac syndrome. Random hexamers were used to reverse transcribe the RNA input (roughly 0.5 to 1 ug). TCRdb passed the immunoSEQ multiplex PCR reads through MiXCR, listing each CDR3 protein once. Counted here are a few hundred thousand distinct CDR3 sequences, 95% occurring once; the ten biggest clones make up 0.085% to 0.095%. What was sequenced was CD4+ T cells from PBMCs. These receptors were collected from a human donor with multiple sclerosis.

The chain joins TRBV29-1 to TRBJ1-4, with 9 bases matching TRBD1. The CDR3 contains 15 residues. Germline V gene lookup returns CDR1 SQVTM and CDR2 ANQGSEA. J was trimmed by 6 bases and V by 6 bases; bases with no gene match: 11. CDR3 in DNA: TGCAGCGTCCCACAGCTGGACAGGGGCCATGAAAAACTGTTTTTT. Translation gives CSVPQLDRGHEKLFF.

The CDR3: CASSVNPLTETQYF. CDR3 nucleotides: TGTGCCAGCAGCGTCAATCCCCTGACAGAGACCCAGTACTTC. This rearrangement joins TRBV9 to TRBJ2-5; D unclear. Germline CDR1 reads SGDLS; CDR2 reads YYNGEE. V gave up 2 bases and J gave up 4 bases, with 12 bases separating them. The CDR3 sequence is 14 residues long. The full variable domain, with the rest looked up from reference TRBV9 and TRBJ2-5, is DSGVTQTPKHLITATGQRVTLRCSPRSGDLSVYWYQQSLDQGLQFLIQYYNGEERAKGNILERFSAQQFPDLHSELNLSSLELGDSALYFCASSVNPLTETQYFGPGTRLLVL.

The chain links TRBV20-1 to TRBJ1-5; no clear D gene. CDR1 is DFQATT and CDR2 is SNEGSKA in the germline V gene (reference sequence). Trimming took 6 bases from V and 0 from J, leaving 6 bases between them. The CDR3 length is 12 residues. The CDR3 loop is CSARNSNQPQHF. DNA for the CDR3: TGCAGTGCACGTAATAGCAATCAGCCCCAGCATTTT.

The rearrangement uses TRBV28 and TRBJ1-1, with D tentatively TRBD1 (5 bases). The CDR3 extends over 14 amino acids. Per germline, CDR1 MDHEN and CDR2 SYDVKM. V dropped 6 bases and J dropped 1 base, with 12 bases sitting between them. CDR3 sequence reads: CASRSGTANTEAFF. The DNA of the CDR3 is TGTGCCAGCAGATCCGGGACGGCGAACACTGAAGCTTTCTTT.

In its sample, this clonotype was seen once. The V call is TRBV5-4, the J call TRBJ2-2; TRBD2 agrees at 7 bases. Germline V CDR1 and CDR2: SGHNT, YYREEE (reference sequence). Unmatched junction bases numbered 5, after V lost 2 bases and J lost 4 bases. This CDR3 is 15 amino acids long. This CDR3 is CASSLFRGSTGELFF. CDR3 nucleotide sequence: TGTGCCAGCAGCTTATTCCGCGGGAGCACCGGGGAGCTGTTTTTT.

The V and J genes are TRBV3-1 and TRBJ2-7, with D tentatively TRBD1 or TRBD2 (5 bases each). From germline, CDR1 is LGHDT and CDR2 YNNKEL (reference sequence). The CDR3 extends over 15 amino acids. The V gene lost 5 bases and the J gene lost 6 bases, with 20 bases spanning the gap. This CDR3 reads CASSVGPGSPFEQYF. CDR3 coding DNA: TGTGCCAGCAGCGTGGGACCCGGATCCCCCTTCGAGCAGTACTTC.

This clonotype was seen just once. The V and J genes are TRBV30 and TRBJ1-2; the match to TRBD1 covers 9 bases. There are 14 residues in the CDR3. Germline V lookup: CDR1 GTSNPN, CDR2 SVGIG (reference sequence). The J segment lost 7 bases and the V segment lost 7 bases, leaving 13 bases of the junction unmatched. The CDR3 bases are TGTGCCTTTCAATCCGGGACAGGGTCAAGTGGCTACACCTTC. It yields the protein CAFQSGTGSSGYTF.

The V call is TRBV9, the J call TRBJ1-2; 7 bases line up with TRBD1. The germline V gene has CDR1 SGDLS and CDR2 YYNGEE. V shed 3 bases and J 13 bases; nucleotides not matched to a gene: 18. This CDR3 spans 15 amino acids. The CDR3 loop is CASSGPGQPDRAGTF. CDR3 bases: TGTGCCAGCAGCGGGCCGGGACAGCCCGATCGAGCTGGCACCTTC.

This sequence joins TRBV20-1 and TRBJ2-7; TRBD1 is a possible D gene (7 bases). Germline values: CDR1 DFQATT, CDR2 SNEGSKA (reference sequence). CDR3 length equals 15 residues. V was clipped by 0 bases and J by 0 bases, with 12 bases between them. CDR3 protein: CSAREGRTGSYEQYF. The CDR3 DNA reads TGCAGTGCTAGAGAAGGGAGGACAGGCTCCTACGAGCAGTACTTC.

The chain joins TRBV7-9 to TRBJ1-6; D might be TRBD1 (5 bases). V lost 5 bases to trimming and J lost 8 bases, with 13 bases between them. The germline V gene has CDR1 SEHNR and CDR2 FQNEAQ (reference sequence). This CDR3 is 14 amino acids long. In DNA, the CDR3 is TGTGCCAGCAGCATCGGGACTTCCGATTCACCCCTCCACTTT. Translated: CASSIGTSDSPLHF.

The J gene is TRBJ2-5, the V gene TRBV30; the D is unclear. From germline, CDR1 is GTSNPN and CDR2 SVGIG (reference sequence). The CDR3 totals 11 residues. Trimming pared 2 bases from V and 5 bases from J, leaving 6 bases between. The CDR3 nucleotides are TGTGCCTGGAGTACTGGGGAGACCCAGTACTTC. Translating it yields CAWSTGETQYF.

The CDR3 is CSASSSTGGNQPQHF. The CDR3 coding sequence is TGCAGTGCTAGTTCGTCGACAGGGGGGAATCAGCCCCAGCATTTT. The chain joins TRBV20-1 to TRBJ1-5; 9 bases align to TRBD1. Germline CDR1 and CDR2: DFQATT and SNEGSKA (reference sequence). The trim removed 3 bases at V and 4 bases at J, leaving 7 bases unmatched. This CDR3 is 15 amino acids long.

The V and J genes are TRBV28 and TRBJ1-4; D is ambiguous. Trimming removed 2 bases at V and 5 bases at J, with 12 bases between. Germline V CDR1 and CDR2: MDHEN, SYDVKM. The length of the CDR3 is 15 residues. CDR3 nucleotides: TGTGCCAGCAGTTTAATAGGCGGGTCGAATGAAAAACTGTTTTTT. Translated, it gives CASSLIGGSNEKLFF.

In its sample, this clonotype was seen a few times. This chain uses TRBV28 with TRBJ2-6; tentatively, D is TRBD1 (6 bases). Germline loops: CDR1 MDHEN, CDR2 SYDVKM. Trimming cost V 4 bases and J 4 bases, with 11 bases left between them. The CDR3 contains 15 residues. CDR3 in DNA: TGTGCCAGCAGTTCAACAGGGTCAGGGGCCAACGTCCTGACTTTC. This sequence encodes CASSSTGSGANVLTF.

The chain couples TRBV20-1 to TRBJ2-7; 11 positions agree with TRBD2. The V gene's germline CDR1 is DFQATT and CDR2 SNEGSKA (reference sequence). The CDR3 sequence is 15 residues long. V shed 0 bases, J shed 9 bases, and the junction held 10 bases outside the gene matches. CDR3 sequence (DNA): TGCAGTGCTAGAGATGGGACTAGCGGTATCCCCGCGCAGTACTTC. Amino acid sequence: CSARDGTSGIPAQYF.

This clonotype has just one count. This chain uses TRBV20-1 with TRBJ1-2; 8 positions match TRBD1. The V and J ends lost 2 bases and 6 bases, in that order; junction bases with no gene match: 11. Germline lookup yields CDR1 DFQATT and CDR2 SNEGSKA (reference sequence). The CDR3 consists of 15 residues. Written as DNA, the CDR3 is TGCAGTGCTAGACCAGAGGACAGGGAACATAATGGCTACACCTTC. Its translation is CSARPEDREHNGYTF.

The chain employs TRBV27 and TRBJ2-2, with TRBD2 identical over 10 bases. The CDR3 contains 17 residues. Germline V gives CDR1 MNHEY, CDR2 SMNVEV (reference sequence). J gave up 6 bases and V 2 bases, and 9 bases lay outside the gene matches. CDR3 sequence (DNA): TGTGCCAGCAGTTTAAGGGCGAGCGGGAGGGCCGCCGGGGAGCTGTTTTTT. Translated, it gives CASSLRASGRAAGELFF.

The J gene is TRBJ1-5, the V gene TRBV3-1; D is unresolved. The CDR3 totals 13 residues. The germline V and J ends were trimmed by 3 bases and 4 bases, with 7 bases remaining between them. The germline V gene encodes CDR1 LGHDT and CDR2 YNNKEL (reference sequence). The CDR3 reads CASSQGHNQPQHF. The CDR3 coding sequence is TGTGCCAGCAGCCAGGGCCATAATCAGCCCCAGCATTTT.

The J gene is TRBJ2-1, the V gene TRBV4-1; 9 bases fit TRBD2. Germline V gene sequence: CDR1 MGHRA, CDR2 YSYEKL. J lost 4 bases, V lost 3 bases, and 10 bases had no gene match. CDR3 length: 17 residues. DNA for the CDR3: TGCGCCAGCAGCCAGGGCCTTAGCGGGAGTGCGTACAATGAGCAGTTCTTC. As protein: CASSQGLSGSAYNEQFF.

J is TRBJ2-5 and V is TRBV20-1; 10 bases align to TRBD1. V shed 3 bases, J shed 7 bases, and the junction held 8 bases outside the gene matches. The V gene's germline CDR1 is DFQATT and CDR2 SNEGSKA (reference sequence). The CDR3 is 14 residues long. CDR3 sequence reads: CSARPGTGDGTQYF. CDR3 sequence (DNA): TGCAGTGCTAGGCCCGGGACAGGGGATGGGACCCAGTACTTC.

This clonotype showed up just once. The rearrangement joins TRBV6-1 to TRBJ2-1; 14 bases are shared with TRBD2. The CDR3 is 15 amino acids. The germline gives CDR1 MNHNS, CDR2 SASEGT. The ends lost 6 bases at V and 4 bases at J; junction bases unmatched: 2. CDR3 region: CASRGTSGRYNEQFF. In DNA form, the CDR3 reads TGTGCCAGCAGGGGGACTAGCGGGAGATACAATGAGCAGTTCTTC.

The CDR3 loop is CASNKDGMQPQHF. The CDR3 nucleotides read TGTGCCAGTAATAAGGACGGTATGCAGCCCCAGCATTTT. The chain employs TRBV19 and TRBJ1-5; no clear D gene. The ends were cut back, 7 bases at V and 7 bases at J, with 14 bases in the middle. This CDR3 is 13 amino acids long. Germline CDR1 and CDR2: LNHDA and SQIVND (reference sequence).

The CDR3 loop reads CASSERSPLHF. CDR3 coding DNA: TGTGCCAGCAGTGAACGTTCACCCCTCCACTTT. The chain employs TRBV2 and TRBJ1-6; D remains unclear. CDR3 length: 11 amino acids. Between the trimmed V and J ends, which lost 2 bases and 9 bases, there was a span of 2 bases. Germline V gene data show CDR1 as SNHLY and CDR2 as FYNNEI.

V and J are TRBV9 and TRBJ2-3; 8 nucleotides match TRBD2. CDR1 and CDR2 (germline): SGDLS, YYNGEE. The V segment lost 0 bases and the J segment 3 bases; nucleotides outside the gene matches: 3. CDR3 length: 15 amino acids. The CDR3 reads CASSVAASGTDTQYF. For the CDR3, the DNA is TGTGCCAGCAGCGTAGCGGCTAGCGGGACAGATACGCAGTATTTT.

The V gene is TRBV29-1, the J gene TRBJ1-1; TRBD1 is a possible D gene (6 bases). Germline CDR1 reads SQVTM; CDR2 reads ANQGSEA. V was shortened by 5 bases and J by 3 bases, with 10 bases between the two germline ends. The CDR3 is 12 amino acids. CDR3 DNA: TGCAGCGTTTCAGGGGTGTACACTGAAGCTTTCTTT. Its translation: CSVSGVYTEAFF.

The V gene is TRBV3-1, the J gene TRBJ1-3; no clear D. This CDR3 spans 12 amino acids. V lost 8 bases to trimming and J lost 1 base, with 6 bases between them. Germline CDR1 reads LGHDT; CDR2 reads YNNKEL (reference sequence). In DNA, the CDR3 is TGTGCCAGCCAGGCATCTGGAAACACCATATATTTT. This sequence encodes CASQASGNTIYF.

The V call is TRBV15, the J call TRBJ1-2; 10 positions match TRBD1. The germline V gene encodes CDR1 LNHNV and CDR2 YYDKDF (reference sequence). Trimming at V came to 5 bases and at J to 0 bases, leaving 9 bases not matched to a gene. The CDR3 spans 17 residues. DNA of the CDR3: TGTGCCACCAGCCGGAGGGGACAGGGGACTACTAACTATGGCTACACCTTC. Translated, it gives CATSRRGQGTTNYGYTF.

The V call is TRBV14, the J call TRBJ1-2, with 7 bases fitting TRBD1. This CDR3 has 13 residues. Germline V lookup: CDR1 SGHDN, CDR2 FVKESK. The V and J ends lost 5 bases and 4 bases, in that order; junction bases with no gene match: 4. DNA for the CDR3: TGTGCCAGCAGCGACGACAGGGTCTATGGCTACACCTTC. As protein: CASSDDRVYGYTF.

This clonotype was seen just once. V is TRBV5-1 and J is TRBJ2-1; TRBD2 aligns across 12 bases. This CDR3 comprises 15 residues. Germline CDR1 reads SGHRS; CDR2 reads YFSETQ. The J segment lost 9 bases and the V segment lost 0 bases, leaving 4 bases of the junction unmatched. The DNA of the CDR3 is TGCGCCAGCAGCTTGGGACGACTAGCGGGGGTTGAGCAGTTCTTC. Encoded protein: CASSLGRLAGVEQFF.

This chain links TRBV12-3 or TRBV12-4 with TRBJ1-1; D is possibly TRBD1 (5 bases). CDR3 length: 14 residues. Between the trimmed V and J ends, which lost 3 bases and 5 bases, there was a span of 13 bases. CDR3 sequence (DNA): TGTGCCAGCAGTTTTGAGGGGCGGGGAACTGAAGCTTTCTTT. Protein sequence: CASSFEGRGTEAFF.

V usage is TRBV5-1 and J usage is TRBJ2-3; D may be TRBD2 (6 bases). V lost 0 bases and J lost 4, with 9 bases in between. The CDR3 spans 14 residues. The germline gives CDR1 SGHRS, CDR2 YFSETQ. DNA of the CDR3: TGCGCCAGCAGCTTGGAGGCGGGACCAGATACGCAGTATTTT. Translated, it gives CASSLEAGPDTQYF.

Only one count was recorded for this clonotype. The chain uses TRBV12-3 or TRBV12-4 and TRBJ1-5, with no clear D. V was pared by 5 bases and J by 0 bases, with 17 bases between. The CDR3 runs 17 residues. The CDR3: CASSEGLLTYSNQPQHF. The CDR3 DNA reads as TGTGCCAGCAGTGAGGGTTTACTAACCTATAGCAATCAGCCCCAGCATTTT.